This T cell receptor beta chain was documented in a study of OX40 agonist ivuxolimab in advanced cancers. About the study: Patients with hepatocellular carcinoma, melanoma, renal cell or head and neck cancer made up the dose-escalation patients.

CDR3 size: 17 residues. The J segment lost 5 bases and the V segment lost 1 base, leaving 11 bases of the junction unmatched. Germline loops: CDR1 SGHDN, CDR2 FVKESK. Method: immunoSEQ multiplex PCR; TCRdb's copy keeps in-frame clones and lacks some. Of some 58,000 clones listed, around four fifths are singletons. The chain is built from TRBV14 and TRBJ2-1; 7 bases fit TRBD1. This receptor was taken from an adult with an advanced solid tumor such as melanoma, head and neck, liver or kidney cancer. The starting material was CD4+ or CD8+ T cells sorted from blood, obtained in a trial of the OX40 agonist ivuxolimab. The CDR3 reads CASSQGRDRVVDNEQFF. In nucleotides, the CDR3 is TGTGCCAGCAGCCAAGGGAGAGACAGGGTCGTCGACAATGAGCAGTTCTTC.